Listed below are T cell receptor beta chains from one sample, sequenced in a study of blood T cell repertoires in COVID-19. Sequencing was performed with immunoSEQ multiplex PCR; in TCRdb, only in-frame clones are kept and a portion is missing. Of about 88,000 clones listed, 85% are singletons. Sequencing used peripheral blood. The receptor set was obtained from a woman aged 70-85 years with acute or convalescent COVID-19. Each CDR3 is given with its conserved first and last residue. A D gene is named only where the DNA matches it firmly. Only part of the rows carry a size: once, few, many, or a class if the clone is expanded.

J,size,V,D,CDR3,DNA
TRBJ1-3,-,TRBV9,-,CASSLGGVSGNTIYF,TGTGCCAGCAGCCTTGGGGGGGTCTCTGGAAACACCATATATTTT
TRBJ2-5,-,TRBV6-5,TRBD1,CASRPQGARGETQYF,TGTGCCAGCAGACCACAGGGGGCCCGGGGAGAGACCCAGTACTTC
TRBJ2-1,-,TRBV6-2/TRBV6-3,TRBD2,CASSPDREGLAGVDEQFF,TGTGCCAGCAGCCCGGACAGGGAGGGGCTAGCGGGAGTAGATGAGCAGTTCTTC
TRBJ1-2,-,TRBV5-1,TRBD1,CASSLGVATGTFNYGYTF,TGCGCCAGCAGCTTGGGGGTCGCGACAGGGACTTTTAACTATGGCTACACCTTC
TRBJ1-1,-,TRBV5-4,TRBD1,CASSTGQGRTEAFF,TGTGCCAGCAGCACCGGACAGGGTCGTACTGAAGCTTTCTTT
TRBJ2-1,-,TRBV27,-,CASSLGPSSYNEQFF,TGTGCCAGCAGTTTAGGGCCTTCCTCTTACAATGAGCAGTTCTTC
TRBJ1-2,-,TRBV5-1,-,CASSLEQPYGYTF,TGCGCCAGCAGCTTGGAACAGCCCTATGGCTACACCTTC
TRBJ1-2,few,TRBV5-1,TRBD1,CASSDLTRQGGGGYTF,TGCGCCAGCAGCGACCTTACCCGACAGGGTGGAGGTGGCTACACCTTC
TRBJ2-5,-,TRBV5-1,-,CASSLEGSIGQETQYF,TGCGCCAGCAGCTTGGAGGGGTCGATCGGGCAAGAGACCCAGTACTTC
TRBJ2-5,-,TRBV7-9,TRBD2,CASSFSLAGVQETQYF,TGTGCCAGCAGCTTTTCACTAGCGGGGGTCCAAGAGACCCAGTACTTC
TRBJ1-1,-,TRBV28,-,CASALRARWSLAEAFF,TGTGCCAGCGCATTGAGGGCGCGCTGGTCGTTAGCTGAAGCTTTCTTT
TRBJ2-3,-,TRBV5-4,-,CASSLRDRTDTQYF,TGTGCCAGCAGCTTGAGAGATAGAACAGATACGCAGTATTTT
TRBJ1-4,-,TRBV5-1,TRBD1,CASSSGQSTTNEKLFF,TGCGCCAGCAGCTCGGGACAGAGCACAACTAATGAAAAACTGTTTTTT
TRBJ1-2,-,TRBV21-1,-,CASSKEGTGTFGGYTF,TGTGCCAGCAGCAAAGAAGGGACAGGGACCTTCGGGGGCTACACCTTC
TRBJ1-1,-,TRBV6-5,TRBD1,CASSLQGGIMNTEAFF,TGTGCCAGCAGTTTACAGGGGGGGATAATGAACACTGAAGCTTTCTTT
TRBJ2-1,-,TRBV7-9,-,CASSHLVAASYNEQFF,TGTGCCAGCAGCCACCTTGTAGCGGCCTCCTACAATGAGCAGTTCTTC
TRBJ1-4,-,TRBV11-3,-,CASSPGQSPVF,TGTGCCAGCAGCCCCGGACAAAGTCCCGTTTTT
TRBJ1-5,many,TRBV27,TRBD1,CASSLGATGGFQPQHF,TGTGCCAGCAGTTTAGGGGCGACAGGGGGATTTCAGCCCCAGCATTTT
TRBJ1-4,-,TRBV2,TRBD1,CASSGDRGTFGEKLFF,TGTGCCAGCAGTGGGGACAGGGGGACGTTCGGTGAAAAACTGTTTTTT
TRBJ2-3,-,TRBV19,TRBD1,CASSSRTGTFTDGTQYF,TGTGCCAGTAGTTCCCGGACAGGGACTTTCACAGATGGTACGCAGTATTTT
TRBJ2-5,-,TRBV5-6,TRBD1,CASSTPGQGLRETQYF,TGTGCCAGCAGTACGCCGGGACAGGGTCTCAGAGAGACCCAGTACTTC
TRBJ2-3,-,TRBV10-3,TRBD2,CAISAPTSGKDDTQYF,TGTGCCATCAGTGCCCCGACTAGCGGGAAAGACGATACGCAGTATTTT
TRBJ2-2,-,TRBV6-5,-,CASIIGRANTGELFF,TGTGCCAGCATTATCGGTCGGGCGAACACCGGGGAGCTGTTTTTT
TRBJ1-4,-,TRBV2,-,CASTARGAPTEKLFF,TGTGCCAGCACCGCCCGTGGGGCCCCTACTGAAAAACTGTTTTTT
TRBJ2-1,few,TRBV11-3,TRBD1,CASTPGGSYNEQFF,TGTGCCAGCACCCCAGGGGGCTCCTACAATGAGCAGTTCTTC
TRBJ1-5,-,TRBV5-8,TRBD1,CASSSGLTGNNQPQHF,TGTGCCAGCAGCTCAGGCTTGACAGGGAACAATCAGCCCCAGCATTTT
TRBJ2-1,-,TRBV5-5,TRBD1,CASSSGQGIDNEQFF,TGTGCCAGCAGCTCCGGACAGGGAATTGACAATGAGCAGTTCTTC
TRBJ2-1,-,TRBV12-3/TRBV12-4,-,CASSSSSYNEQFF,TGTGCCAGCAGTTCCAGCTCCTACAATGAGCAGTTCTTC
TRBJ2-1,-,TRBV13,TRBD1,CASSSGQDAYNEQFF,TGTGCCAGCAGCTCGGGACAGGATGCCTACAATGAGCAGTTCTTC
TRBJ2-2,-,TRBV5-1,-,CASSLAPLNTGELFF,TGCGCCAGCAGCTTGGCTCCACTGAACACCGGGGAGCTGTTTTTT
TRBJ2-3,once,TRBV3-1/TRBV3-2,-,CASSLGLLPTDTQYF,TGTGCCAGCAGCCTGGGACTCCTACCCACAGATACGCAGTATTTT
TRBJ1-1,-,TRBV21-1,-,CASSKHGPGADEAFF,TGTGCCAGCAGCAAACATGGTCCAGGGGCGGACGAAGCTTTCTTT
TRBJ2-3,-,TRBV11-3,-,CASSTGLREGTDTQYF,TGTGCCAGCAGCACGGGATTGAGGGAAGGCACAGATACGCAGTATTTT
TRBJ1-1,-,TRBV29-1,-,CSVEGVWPEAFF,TGCAGCGTTGAAGGTGTATGGCCTGAAGCTTTCTTT
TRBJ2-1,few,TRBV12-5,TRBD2,CASGLTKAGDTYNEQFF,TGTGCTAGTGGTCTCACGAAAGCGGGGGATACCTACAATGAGCAGTTCTTC
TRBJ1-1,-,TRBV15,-,CATSRENSLNTEAFF,TGTGCCACCAGCAGAGAAAACAGTCTGAACACTGAAGCTTTCTTT
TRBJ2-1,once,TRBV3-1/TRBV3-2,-,CASSQELNNEQFF,TGTGCCAGCAGCCAAGAACTGAACAATGAGCAGTTCTTC
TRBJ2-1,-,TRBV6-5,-,CASSPDRYNEQFF,TGTGCCAGCAGCCCGGACAGATACAATGAGCAGTTCTTC
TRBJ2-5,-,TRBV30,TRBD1,CAWSPGQGARETQYF,TGTGCCTGGAGTCCGGGGCAGGGGGCTAGGGAGACCCAGTACTTC
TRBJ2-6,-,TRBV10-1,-,CASSDLAPSGANVLTF,TGCGCCAGCAGTGATCTAGCTCCCTCTGGGGCCAACGTCCTGACTTTC
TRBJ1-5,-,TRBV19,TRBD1,CASSSTGGGNQPQHF,TGTGCCAGTAGTTCCACAGGGGGCGGCAATCAGCCCCAGCATTTT
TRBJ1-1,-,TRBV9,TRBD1,CASSAGQGAGSTEAFF,TGTGCCAGCAGCGCCGGACAGGGGGCTGGCAGCACTGAAGCTTTCTTT
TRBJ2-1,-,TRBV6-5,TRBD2,CASGRGGYNEQFF,TGTGCCAGCGGCCGCGGGGGTTACAATGAGCAGTTCTTC
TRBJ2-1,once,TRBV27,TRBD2,CASTWTSATSYNEQFF,TGTGCCAGCACGTGGACTAGCGCCACTTCCTACAATGAGCAGTTCTTC
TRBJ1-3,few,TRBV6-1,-,CASSAGVQQLGGNTIYF,TGTGCCAGCAGTGCCGGGGTCCAACAACTGGGTGGAAACACCATATATTTT